The 11 T cell receptor beta chains in this list originate from one sample, sequenced in a study of shared clonotypes between healthy human individuals (dated by TCRdb to about 2020). Libraries were built with the immunoSEQ multiplex PCR assay. The source is immuneACCESS, and TCRdb retained only in-frame sequences with V and J called. Part of the clones is not carried over; for the studies checked, unresolved V genes explain less than half of this, and the remainder is unexplained. Present in this sample are more than 2,000,000 clones, approximately 93% of which were seen just once. The ten biggest clones cover under 0.45% of the sample. The sample taken for sequencing was naive CD4+ T cells from PBMCs. The sample's cell subset or site label is to be understood as: CD45RA+ positively selected. These receptors were obtained from a man aged 18-30 years in good health. Some clones in this sample may be carry-over from other donors' samples.

The chain combines TRBV7-8 with TRBJ2-6, with D tentatively TRBD1 or TRBD2 (5 bases each). Germline CDR1 is SGHVS and CDR2 is FQNEAQ. This CDR3 contains 16 residues. V was trimmed by 0 bases and J by 8 bases, leaving 14 bases between them. CDR3 bases: TGTGCCAGCAGCTTAGCTGGGGGTGCCCCGTCCAACGTCCTGACTTTC. It is translated as CASSLAGGAPSNVLTF.

The chain carries TRBV18 and TRBJ2-3; 7 nucleotides align to TRBD2. Unmatched junction bases numbered 4, after V lost 5 bases and J lost 2 bases. Germline V gene data show CDR1 as KGHSH and CDR2 as LQKENI. The CDR3 spans 14 residues. CDR3 DNA sequence: TGTGCCAGCTCATTGGGACTACTCACAGATACGCAGTATTTT. Residues: CASSLGLLTDTQYF.

This chain connects TRBV28 to TRBJ1-5, with D tentatively TRBD1 (5 bases). This CDR3 is built from 15 residues. Looked up from germline, CDR1 is MDHEN and CDR2 is SYDVKM. With 5 bases removed from V and 4 bases from J, the gap between germline ends came to 15 bases. CDR3 loop: CASSLAIEGNQPQHF. Written as DNA, the CDR3 is TGTGCCAGCAGTCTAGCCATTGAGGGGAATCAGCCCCAGCATTTT.

The chain joins TRBV5-4 to TRBJ2-1, with 8 bases aligning to TRBD1. The CDR3 runs to 14 residues. The trim removed 4 bases at V and 8 bases at J, leaving 8 bases unmatched. Germline V gives CDR1 SGHNT, CDR2 YYREEE (reference sequence). CDR3 region: CASSQDRGGDEQFF. The DNA of the CDR3 is TGTGCCAGCAGCCAAGACAGGGGCGGCGATGAGCAGTTCTTC. Filled out from reference TRBV5-4 and TRBJ2-1, the complete variable domain reads ETGVTQSPTHLIKTRGQQVTLRCSSQSGHNTVSWYQQALGQGPQFIFQYYREEENGRGNFPPRFSGLQFPNYSSELNVNALELDDSALYLCASSQDRGGDEQFFGPGTRLTVL.

V and J are TRBV6-5 and TRBJ2-3, with no clear D. V lost 8 bases and J 1 base, leaving 13 bases between the germline ends. This CDR3 contains 14 residues. Per the germline V gene, CDR1 is MNHEY and CDR2 is SVGAGI. As DNA, the CDR3 is TGTGCCAGCCGTGGCCATGCTGGCACAGATACGCAGTATTTT. Its protein product is CASRGHAGTDTQYF.

Here the CDR3 reads CASSLRLADLQETQYF. The DNA for the CDR3 is TGTGCCAGCAGCTTAAGACTAGCGGATCTACAAGAGACCCAGTACTTC. This sequence joins TRBV11-2 and TRBJ2-5; 9 positions agree with TRBD2. This CDR3 comprises 16 residues. V gave up 2 bases and J gave up 2 bases; unmatched junction bases: 6. Germline V CDR1 and CDR2: SGHAT, FQNNGV.

The chain is built from TRBV19 and TRBJ2-3; 10 bases match TRBD2. The J segment lost 11 bases and the V segment lost 5 bases, leaving 16 bases of the junction unmatched. This CDR3 region has 16 residues. CDR1 LNHDA and CDR2 SQIVND come from the germline V gene (reference sequence). DNA of the CDR3: TGTGCCAGTAGTCCCAGGGAGGCATCCTTAGCGGGAGGGCAGTATTTT. Residues: CASSPREASLAGGQYF.

The chain links TRBV9 to TRBJ1-1, with D possibly TRBD1 on 6 matching bases. CDR3 size: 13 residues. The V and J ends lost 2 bases and 7 bases respectively, with 12 bases between them. Looked up from germline, CDR1 is SGDLS and CDR2 is YYNGEE. CDR3 DNA sequence: TGTGCCAGCAGCGTGGCCCCCAGGGGTGAAGCTTTCTTT. Its protein is CASSVAPRGEAFF.

The rearrangement uses TRBV20-1 and TRBJ2-5, with D unclear. V lost 5 bases and J lost 7, with 11 bases in between. Germline CDR1 DFQATT, CDR2 SNEGSKA (reference sequence). This CDR3 contains 11 residues. This CDR3 is CSAPIPGTQYF. The CDR3 DNA sequence: TGCAGTGCTCCGATCCCCGGGACCCAGTACTTC.

The rearrangement joins TRBV5-6 to TRBJ1-2, with D possibly TRBD1 on 5 matching bases. Germline V gene lookup returns CDR1 SGHDT and CDR2 YYEEEE. This CDR3 is 14 amino acids long. Trimming pared 4 bases from V and 0 bases from J, leaving 10 bases between. The CDR3 reads CASSTTGTNYGYTF. DNA of the CDR3: TGTGCCAGCAGCACTACAGGAACTAACTATGGCTACACCTTC. Complete variable domain (other parts from reference TRBV5-6 and TRBJ1-2): DAGVTQSPTHLIKTRGQQVTLRCSPKSGHDTVSWYQQALGQGPQFIFQYYEEEERQRGNFPDRFSGHQFPNYSSELNVNALLLGDSALYLCASSTTGTNYGYTFGSGTRLTVV.

The chain is built from TRBV2 and TRBJ2-2; 8 positions agree with TRBD1. V shed 6 bases, J shed 5 bases, and the junction held 5 bases outside the gene matches. CDR3 length equals 14 residues. Per the germline V gene, CDR1 is SNHLY and CDR2 is FYNNEI. The CDR3: CASSVDRVTGELFF. The CDR3 region has the DNA TGTGCCAGCAGCGTGGACAGGGTGACCGGGGAGCTGTTTTTT.